The rows below give T cell receptor beta chains drawn from one sample of a study of STAT5B mutations in CD4+ large granular lymphocyte leukemia. Assay: immunoSEQ multiplex PCR; the TCRdb copy retains only in-frame clones and omits some. The sample holds 25,000 to 40,000 clones, around 74% seen once. The sequenced sample was CD4+ T cells from blood buffy coats. The receptors derive from a human donor in good health. CDR3s include the opening cysteine and the closing phenylalanine or tryptophan. Fields, in order: J gene, V gene, clone size, D gene, CDR3 DNA, CDR3 protein. A D gene is named only where the DNA matches it firmly. The size of a clone is reported for some rows only, either as once, few or many, or as a class for expanded clones.

>TRBJ2-7|TRBV2|once|-
TGTGCCAGCAGTGAAGCACAGGCTCACGAGCAGTACTTC
CASSEAQAHEQYF
>TRBJ2-5|TRBV11-2|-|-
TGTGCCAGCAGCCCGGGGATGCAGGCTATATCAGAGACCCAGTACTTC
CASSPGMQAISETQYF
>TRBJ2-7|TRBV6-5|-|TRBD1
TGTGCCAGCAGTTCCCGGACAGGGATAACTAGCGAGCAGTACTTC
CASSSRTGITSEQYF
>TRBJ2-5|TRBV6-5|-|-
TGTGCCAGCATGCAGGACCTGGACCGACGGGAGACCCAGTACTTC
CASMQDLDRRETQYF
>TRBJ2-2|TRBV5-1|once|TRBD1
TGCGCCAGCAGCTTGCAACCGGGACAGGGAAACACCGGGGAGCTGTTTTTT
CASSLQPGQGNTGELFF
>TRBJ2-7|TRBV5-4|-|-
TGTGCCAGCAGCACCTTGGGCAGATCCTACGAGCAGTACTTC
CASSTLGRSYEQYF
>TRBJ2-2|TRBV7-2|-|-
TGTGCCAGCAGCTTTAACCCTAGGGGAACCGGGGAGCTGTTTTTT
CASSFNPRGTGELFF
>TRBJ1-2|TRBV6-5|-|-
TGTGCCAGCAGGATTTCAGGGGTGGGAAACTATGGCTACACCTTC
CASRISGVGNYGYTF
>TRBJ1-5|TRBV2|few|-
TGTGCCAGCAGTGGGGTTAATCAGCCCCAGCATTTT
CASSGVNQPQHF
>TRBJ1-2|TRBV5-1|-|TRBD1
TGCGCCAGCAGAGATATACAGGGGGCGCACGGCTACACCTTC
CASRDIQGAHGYTF
>TRBJ2-4|TRBV2|-|TRBD2
TGTGCCAGCACCGGGACTAGCGGGAGAGACATTCAGTACTTC
CASTGTSGRDIQYF
>TRBJ1-1|TRBV14|-|TRBD1
TGTGCCAGCAGCCCCGGTAAGGGGGCAGACACTGAAGCTTTCTTT
CASSPGKGADTEAFF